This TCR beta chain was identified in a study of CD8+ T cells in alopecia areata. Findings and caveats of the study: Tofacitinib produced a significant decrease in scalp clonality and in expanded CD8+ clones among the top 100.

CDR3 length: 14 amino acids. The V gene lost 2 bases and the J gene lost 10 bases, with 15 bases spanning the gap. Germline CDR1 is GTSNPN and CDR2 is SVGIG (reference sequence). Comment on this clone: The antigen is unknown.

Extraction and reverse transcription of RNA yielded cDNA as the sequencing template. Clones were read by immunoSEQ multiplex PCR, and TCRdb kept only the in-frame ones, dropping some. The top ten clones hold over 1.5% of a sample with about 300,000 clones, 58% of them seen once. Indicated treatment: oral pan-JAK inhibitor, 5-10 mg twice daily. The sequencing used CD4+ T cells sorted from blood, collected at week 24, from a patient treated with tofacitinib. V usage is TRBV30 and J usage is TRBJ1-6; unclear D gene. This receptor was taken from a human donor with alopecia areata. The CDR3 bases are TGTGCCTGGAGTATCGGCGGCGGGAGCTCACCCCTCCACTTT. This codes for CAWSIGGGSSPLHF.